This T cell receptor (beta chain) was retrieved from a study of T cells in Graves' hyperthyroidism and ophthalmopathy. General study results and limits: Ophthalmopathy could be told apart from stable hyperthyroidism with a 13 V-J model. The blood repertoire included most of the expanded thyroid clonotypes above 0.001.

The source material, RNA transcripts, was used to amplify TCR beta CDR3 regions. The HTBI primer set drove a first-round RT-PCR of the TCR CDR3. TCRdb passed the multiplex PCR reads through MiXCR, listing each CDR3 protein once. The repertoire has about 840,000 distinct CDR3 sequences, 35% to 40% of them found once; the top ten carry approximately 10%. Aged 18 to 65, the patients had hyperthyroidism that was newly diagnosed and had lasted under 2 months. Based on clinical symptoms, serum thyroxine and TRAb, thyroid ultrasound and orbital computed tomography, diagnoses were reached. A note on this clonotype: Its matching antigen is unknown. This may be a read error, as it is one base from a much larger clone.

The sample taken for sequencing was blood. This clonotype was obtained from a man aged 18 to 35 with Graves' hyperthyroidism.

The CDR3 bases are TGTGCCAGCAAGGGGGGCTCGCACGAGCAGTACTTC. It encodes CASKGGSHEQYF. This chain joins TRBV7-6 and TRBJ2-7; D may match TRBD1 or TRBD2 (6 bases each). Trimming cost V 7 bases and J 5 bases, with 12 bases left between them. This CDR3 contains 12 residues. Germline-derived CDR1 and CDR2 are SGHVS and FNYEAQ.